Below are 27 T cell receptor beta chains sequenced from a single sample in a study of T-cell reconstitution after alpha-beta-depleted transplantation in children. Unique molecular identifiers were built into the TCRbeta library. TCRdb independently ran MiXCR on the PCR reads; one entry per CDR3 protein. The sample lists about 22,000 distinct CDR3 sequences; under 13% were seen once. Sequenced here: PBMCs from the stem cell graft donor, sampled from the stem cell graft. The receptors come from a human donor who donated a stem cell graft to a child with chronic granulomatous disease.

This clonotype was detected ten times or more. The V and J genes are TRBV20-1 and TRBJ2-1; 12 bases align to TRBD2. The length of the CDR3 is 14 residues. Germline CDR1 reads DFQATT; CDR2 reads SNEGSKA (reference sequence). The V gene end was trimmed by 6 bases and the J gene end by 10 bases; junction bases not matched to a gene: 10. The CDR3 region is CSAKLAGGPREQFF. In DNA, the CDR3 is TGCAGTGCAAAACTAGCGGGAGGCCCCAGGGAGCAGTTCTTC.

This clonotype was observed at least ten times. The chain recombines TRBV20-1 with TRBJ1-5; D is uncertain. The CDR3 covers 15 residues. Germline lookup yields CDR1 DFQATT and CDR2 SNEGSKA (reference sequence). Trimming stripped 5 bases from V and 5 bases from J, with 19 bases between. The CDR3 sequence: CSAGGSSEKDQPQHF. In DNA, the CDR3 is TGCAGTGCTGGAGGGTCATCCGAGAAGGATCAGCCCCAGCATTTT.

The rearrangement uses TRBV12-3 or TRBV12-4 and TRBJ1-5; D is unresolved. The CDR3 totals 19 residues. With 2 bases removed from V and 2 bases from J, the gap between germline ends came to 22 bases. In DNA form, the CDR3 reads TGTGCCAGCAGTTTACGTTCGGGCCCGTCGGAGGATGGCAATCAGCCCCAGCATTTT. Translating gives CASSLRSGPSEDGNQPQHF.

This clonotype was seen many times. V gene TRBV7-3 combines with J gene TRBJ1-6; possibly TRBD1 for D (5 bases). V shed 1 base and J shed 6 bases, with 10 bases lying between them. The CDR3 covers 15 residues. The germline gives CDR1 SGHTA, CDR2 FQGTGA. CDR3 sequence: CASSLRPGLNSPLHF. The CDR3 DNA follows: TGTGCCAGCAGCTTAAGGCCGGGGCTTAATTCACCCCTCCACTTT.

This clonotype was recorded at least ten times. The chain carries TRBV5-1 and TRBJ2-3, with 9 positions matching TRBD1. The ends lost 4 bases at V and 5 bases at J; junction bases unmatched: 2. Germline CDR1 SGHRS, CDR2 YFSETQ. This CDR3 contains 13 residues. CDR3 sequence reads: CASSTGGEDTQYF. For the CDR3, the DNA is TGCGCCAGCAGCACAGGGGGCGAAGATACGCAGTATTTT.

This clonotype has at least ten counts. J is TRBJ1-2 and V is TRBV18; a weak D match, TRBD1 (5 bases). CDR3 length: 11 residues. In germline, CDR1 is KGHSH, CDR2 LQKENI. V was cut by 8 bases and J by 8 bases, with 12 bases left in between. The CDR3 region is CASRTSWGYTF. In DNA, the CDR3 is TGTGCCAGCCGGACATCTTGGGGCTACACCTTC.

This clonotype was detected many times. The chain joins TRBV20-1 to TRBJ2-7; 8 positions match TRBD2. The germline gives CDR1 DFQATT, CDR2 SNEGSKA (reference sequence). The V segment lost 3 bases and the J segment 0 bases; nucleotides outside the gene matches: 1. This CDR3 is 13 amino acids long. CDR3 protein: CSARSGSSYEQYF. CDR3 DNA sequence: TGCAGTGCTAGGAGCGGGAGCTCCTACGAGCAGTACTTC.

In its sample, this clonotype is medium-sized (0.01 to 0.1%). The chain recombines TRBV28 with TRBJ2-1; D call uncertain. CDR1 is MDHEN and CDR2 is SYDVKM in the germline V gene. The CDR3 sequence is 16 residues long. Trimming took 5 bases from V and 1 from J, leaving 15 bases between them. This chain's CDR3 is CASSPPPTGSYNEQFF. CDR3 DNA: TGTGCCAGCAGTCCCCCCCCGACCGGGTCCTACAATGAGCAGTTCTTC.

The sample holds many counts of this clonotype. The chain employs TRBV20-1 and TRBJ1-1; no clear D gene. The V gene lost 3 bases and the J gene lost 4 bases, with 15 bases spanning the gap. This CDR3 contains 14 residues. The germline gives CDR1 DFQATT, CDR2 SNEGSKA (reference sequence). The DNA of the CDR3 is TGCAGTGCTAGGGACCTAATAGTTGCCACTGAAGCTTTCTTT. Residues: CSARDLIVATEAFF.

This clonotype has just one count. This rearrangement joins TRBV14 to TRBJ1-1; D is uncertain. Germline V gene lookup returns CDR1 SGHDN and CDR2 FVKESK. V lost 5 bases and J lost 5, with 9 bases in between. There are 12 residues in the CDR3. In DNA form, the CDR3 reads TGTGCCAGCAGCGCGAGTGTAACTGAAGCTTTCTTT. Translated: CASSASVTEAFF.

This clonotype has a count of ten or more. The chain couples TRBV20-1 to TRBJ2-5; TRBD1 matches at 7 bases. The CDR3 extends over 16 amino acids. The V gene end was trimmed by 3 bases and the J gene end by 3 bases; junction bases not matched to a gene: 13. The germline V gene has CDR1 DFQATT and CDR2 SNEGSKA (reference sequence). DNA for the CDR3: TGCAGTGCTAGCCCCGGGGATGATACAGGGGAAGAGACCCAGTACTTC. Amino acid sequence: CSASPGDDTGEETQYF.

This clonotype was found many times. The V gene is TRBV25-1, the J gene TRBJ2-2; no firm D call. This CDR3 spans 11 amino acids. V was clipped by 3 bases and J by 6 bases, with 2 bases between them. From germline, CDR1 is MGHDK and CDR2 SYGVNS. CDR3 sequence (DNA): TGTGCCAGCAGTGAGGCCGGGGAGCTGTTTTTT. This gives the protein CASSEAGELFF.

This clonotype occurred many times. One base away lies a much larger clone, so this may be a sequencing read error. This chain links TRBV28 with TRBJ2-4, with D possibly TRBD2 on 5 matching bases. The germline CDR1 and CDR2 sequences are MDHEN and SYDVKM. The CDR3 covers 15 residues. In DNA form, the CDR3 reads TGTGCCAGCAGTTTGGCCTGGACGGGGTCAAACAGTCAGTACTTC. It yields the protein CASSLAWTGSNSQYF.

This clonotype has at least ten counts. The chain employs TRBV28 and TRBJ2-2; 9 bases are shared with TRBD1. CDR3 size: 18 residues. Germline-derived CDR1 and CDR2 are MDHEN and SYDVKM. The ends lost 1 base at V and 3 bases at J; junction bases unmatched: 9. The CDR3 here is CASSLSQGDRDDTGELFF. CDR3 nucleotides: TGTGCCAGCAGTTTATCGCAAGGGGACAGGGATGACACCGGGGAGCTGTTTTTT.

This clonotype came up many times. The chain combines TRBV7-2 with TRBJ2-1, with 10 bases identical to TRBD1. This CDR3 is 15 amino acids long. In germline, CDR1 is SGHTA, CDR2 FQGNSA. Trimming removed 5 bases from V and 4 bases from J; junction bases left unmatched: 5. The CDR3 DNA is TGTGCCAGCAGCCAGACAGGGGGCGCTTACAATGAGCAGTTCTTC. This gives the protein CASSQTGGAYNEQFF. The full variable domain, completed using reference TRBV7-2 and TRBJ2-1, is GAGVSQSPSNKVTEKGKDVELRCDPISGHTALYWYRQSLGQGLEFLIYFQGNSAPDKSGLPSDRFSAERTGGSVSTLTIQRTQQEDSAVYLCASSQTGGAYNEQFFGPGTRLTVL.

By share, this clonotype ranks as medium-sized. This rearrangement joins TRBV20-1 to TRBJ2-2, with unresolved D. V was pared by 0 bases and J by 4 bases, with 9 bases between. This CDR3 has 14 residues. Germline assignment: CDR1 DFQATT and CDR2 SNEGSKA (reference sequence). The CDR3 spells CSARDSWGTGELFF. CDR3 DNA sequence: TGCAGTGCTAGAGATAGTTGGGGCACCGGGGAGCTGTTTTTT.

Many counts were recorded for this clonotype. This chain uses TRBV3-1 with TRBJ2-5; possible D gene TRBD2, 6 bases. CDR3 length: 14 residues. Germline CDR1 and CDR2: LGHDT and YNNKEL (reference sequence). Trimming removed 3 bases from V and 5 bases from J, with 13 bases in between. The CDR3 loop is CASSQGRGRETQYF. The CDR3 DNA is TGTGCCAGCAGCCAGGGGCGGGGACGCGAGACCCAGTACTTC.

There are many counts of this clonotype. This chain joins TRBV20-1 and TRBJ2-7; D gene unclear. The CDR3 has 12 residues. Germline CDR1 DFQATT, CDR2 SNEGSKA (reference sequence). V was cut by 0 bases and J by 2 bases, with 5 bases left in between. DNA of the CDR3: TGCAGTGCTAGAGAGGGGACCTACGAGCAGTACTTC. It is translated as CSAREGTYEQYF.

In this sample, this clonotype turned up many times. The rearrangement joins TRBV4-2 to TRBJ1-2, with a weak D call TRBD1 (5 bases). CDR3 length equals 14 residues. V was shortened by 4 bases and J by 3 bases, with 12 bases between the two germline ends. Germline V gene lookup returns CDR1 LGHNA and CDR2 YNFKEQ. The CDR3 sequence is CASSPGDPYYGYTF. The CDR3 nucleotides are TGTGCCAGCAGCCCTGGGGACCCCTACTATGGCTACACCTTC.

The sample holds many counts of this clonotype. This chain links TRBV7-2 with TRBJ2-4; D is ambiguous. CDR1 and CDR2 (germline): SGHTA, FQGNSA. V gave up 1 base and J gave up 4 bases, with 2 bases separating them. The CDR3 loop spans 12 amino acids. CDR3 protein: CASSLGKNIQYF. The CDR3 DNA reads TGTGCCAGCAGCTTAGGGAAAAACATTCAGTACTTC.

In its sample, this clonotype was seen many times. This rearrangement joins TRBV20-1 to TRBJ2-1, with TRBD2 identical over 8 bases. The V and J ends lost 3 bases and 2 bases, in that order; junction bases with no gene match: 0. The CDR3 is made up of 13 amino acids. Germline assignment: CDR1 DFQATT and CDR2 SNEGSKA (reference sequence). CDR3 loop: CSARRGAYNEQFF. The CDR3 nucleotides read TGCAGTGCTAGGCGGGGGGCCTACAATGAGCAGTTCTTC.

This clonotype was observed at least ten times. The CDR3 DNA reads as TGTGCCAGCAGCTTAATCCCGAGAGATACGCAGTATTTT. Translating it yields CASSLIPRDTQYF. The rearrangement uses TRBV7-9 and TRBJ2-3; D is unresolved. The CDR3 has 13 residues. With 2 bases removed from V and 5 bases from J, the gap between germline ends came to 8 bases. Looked up from germline, CDR1 is SEHNR and CDR2 is FQNEAQ (reference sequence).

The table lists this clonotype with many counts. CDR3 sequence (DNA): TGTGCCAGCTCAGGGACGGTGGCGATCCGGGATGAGCAGTTCTTC. Residues: CASSGTVAIRDEQFF. The chain has TRBV18 and TRBJ2-1; D assignment may be TRBD1 or TRBD2 (5 bases each). Trimming left V 5 bases short and J 8 bases short, with 19 bases between. This CDR3 spans 15 amino acids. Germline loops: CDR1 KGHSH, CDR2 LQKENI.

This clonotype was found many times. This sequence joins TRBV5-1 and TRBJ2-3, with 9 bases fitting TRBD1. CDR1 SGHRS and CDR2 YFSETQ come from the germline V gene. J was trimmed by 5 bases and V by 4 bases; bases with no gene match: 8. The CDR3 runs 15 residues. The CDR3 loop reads CASSRAGQGQDTQYF. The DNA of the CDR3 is TGCGCCAGCAGCCGAGCGGGACAGGGCCAAGATACGCAGTATTTT. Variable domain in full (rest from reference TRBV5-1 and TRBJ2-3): KAGVTQTPRYLIKTRGQQVTLSCSPISGHRSVSWYQQTPGQGLQFLFEYFSETQRNKGNFPGRFSGRQFSNSRSEMNVSTLELGDSALYLCASSRAGQGQDTQYFGPGTRLTVL.

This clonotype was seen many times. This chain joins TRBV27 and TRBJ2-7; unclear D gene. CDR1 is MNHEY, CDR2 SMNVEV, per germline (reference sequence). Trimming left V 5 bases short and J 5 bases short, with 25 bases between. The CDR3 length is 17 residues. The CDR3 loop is CASSPLPRALQLHEQYF. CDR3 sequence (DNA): TGTGCCAGCAGTCCCCTGCCTCGGGCCCTTCAGTTGCACGAGCAGTACTTC.

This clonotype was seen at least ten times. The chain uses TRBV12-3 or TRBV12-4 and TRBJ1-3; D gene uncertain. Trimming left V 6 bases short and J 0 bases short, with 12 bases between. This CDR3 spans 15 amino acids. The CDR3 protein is CASSLTVSSGNTIYF. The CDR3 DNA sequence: TGTGCCAGCAGCTTGACGGTTAGCTCTGGAAACACCATATATTTT.

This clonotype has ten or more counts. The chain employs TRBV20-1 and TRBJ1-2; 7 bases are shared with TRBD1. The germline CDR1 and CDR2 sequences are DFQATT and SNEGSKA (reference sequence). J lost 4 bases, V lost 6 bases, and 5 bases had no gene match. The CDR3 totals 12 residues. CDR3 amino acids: CSATTGPYGYTF. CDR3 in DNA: TGCAGTGCAACGACAGGGCCCTATGGCTACACCTTC.